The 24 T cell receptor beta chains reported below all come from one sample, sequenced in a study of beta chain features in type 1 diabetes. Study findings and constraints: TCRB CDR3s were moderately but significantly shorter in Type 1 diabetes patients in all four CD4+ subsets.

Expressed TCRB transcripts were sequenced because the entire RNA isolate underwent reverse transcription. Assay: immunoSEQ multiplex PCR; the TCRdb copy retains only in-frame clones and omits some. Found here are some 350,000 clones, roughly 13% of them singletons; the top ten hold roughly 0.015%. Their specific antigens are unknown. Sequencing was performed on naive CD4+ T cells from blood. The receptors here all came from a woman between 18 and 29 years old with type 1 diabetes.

In DNA, the CDR3 is TGCAGTGCCCCCCGGCAAGAGACCCAGTACTTC. It yields the protein CSAPRQETQYF. The rearrangement links TRBV20-1 to TRBJ2-5; D is undetermined. The germline gives CDR1 DFQATT, CDR2 SNEGSKA (reference sequence). This CDR3 region has 11 residues. V lost 6 bases, J lost 2 bases, and 7 bases lay in between.

CDR3 sequence reads: CASSLSSGAYNEQFF. CDR3 bases: TGTGCCAGCAGCTTGTCGAGCGGGGCCTACAATGAGCAGTTCTTC. The chain combines TRBV7-7 with TRBJ2-1; 7 bases line up with TRBD2. Trimming took 3 bases from V and 2 from J; bases not matched to a gene: 4. The V gene's germline CDR1 is SSHAT and CDR2 FNYEAQ (reference sequence). The CDR3 is 15 residues long. Looking up the rest from reference TRBV7-7 and TRBJ2-1 gives the full variable domain: GAGVSQSPRYKVTKRGQDVTLRCDPISSHATLYWYQQALGQGPEFLTYFNYEAQPDKSGLPSDRFSAERPEGSISTLTIQRTEQRDSAMYRCASSLSSGAYNEQFFGPGTRLTVL.

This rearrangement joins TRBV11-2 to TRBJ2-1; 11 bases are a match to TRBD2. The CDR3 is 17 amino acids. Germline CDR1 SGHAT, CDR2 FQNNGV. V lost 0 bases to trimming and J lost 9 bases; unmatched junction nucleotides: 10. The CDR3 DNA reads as TGTGCCAGCAGCTTAGATCCACTAGCGGGAGATTTAGTTGAGCAGTTCTTC. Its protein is CASSLDPLAGDLVEQFF.

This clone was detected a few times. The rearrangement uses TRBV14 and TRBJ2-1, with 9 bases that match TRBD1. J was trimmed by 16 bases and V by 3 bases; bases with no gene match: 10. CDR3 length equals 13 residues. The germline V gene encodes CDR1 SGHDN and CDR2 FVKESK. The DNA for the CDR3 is TGTGCCAGCAGCCACACAGGGGGCGCGTCTCGATTCTTC. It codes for CASSHTGGASRFF.

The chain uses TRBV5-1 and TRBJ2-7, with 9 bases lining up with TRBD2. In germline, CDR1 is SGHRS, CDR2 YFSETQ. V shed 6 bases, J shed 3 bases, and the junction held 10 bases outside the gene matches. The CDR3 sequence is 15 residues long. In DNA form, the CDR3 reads TGCGCCAGCACCAAGATAGCGGGAGTCAGCTACGAGCAGTACTTC. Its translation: CASTKIAGVSYEQYF.

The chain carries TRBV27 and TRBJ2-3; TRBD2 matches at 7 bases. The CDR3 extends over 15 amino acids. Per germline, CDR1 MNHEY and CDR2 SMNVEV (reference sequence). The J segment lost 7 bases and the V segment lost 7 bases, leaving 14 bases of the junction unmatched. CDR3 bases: TGTGCCAGCACTCCTCGGGGAGGGCCATCGAATACGCAGTATTTT. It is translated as CASTPRGGPSNTQYF.

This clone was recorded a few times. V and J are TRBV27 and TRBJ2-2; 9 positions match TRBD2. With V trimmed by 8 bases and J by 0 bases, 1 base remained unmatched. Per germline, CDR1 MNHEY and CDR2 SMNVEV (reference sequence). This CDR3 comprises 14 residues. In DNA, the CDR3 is TGTGCCAGCCGACTAGCGGCGAACACCGGGGAGCTGTTTTTT. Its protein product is CASRLAANTGELFF.

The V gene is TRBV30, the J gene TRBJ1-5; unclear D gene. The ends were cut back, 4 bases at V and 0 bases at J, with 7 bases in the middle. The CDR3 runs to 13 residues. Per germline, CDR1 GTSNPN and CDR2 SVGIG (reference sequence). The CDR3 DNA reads TGTGCCTGGAACAAGTATAGCAATCAGCCCCAGCATTTT. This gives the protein CAWNKYSNQPQHF.

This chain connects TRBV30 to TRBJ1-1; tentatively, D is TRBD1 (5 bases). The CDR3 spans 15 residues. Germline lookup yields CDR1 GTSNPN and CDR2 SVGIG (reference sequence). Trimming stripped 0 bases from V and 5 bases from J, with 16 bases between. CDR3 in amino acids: CAWSVGPGRFTEAFF. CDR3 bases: TGTGCCTGGAGTGTTGGGCCAGGGAGGTTTACTGAAGCTTTCTTT.

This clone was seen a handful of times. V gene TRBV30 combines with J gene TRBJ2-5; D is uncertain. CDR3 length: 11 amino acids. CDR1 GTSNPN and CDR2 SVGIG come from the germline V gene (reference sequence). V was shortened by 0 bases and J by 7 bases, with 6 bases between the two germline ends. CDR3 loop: CAWSVSGTQYF. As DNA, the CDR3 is TGTGCCTGGAGTGTATCGGGGACCCAGTACTTC.

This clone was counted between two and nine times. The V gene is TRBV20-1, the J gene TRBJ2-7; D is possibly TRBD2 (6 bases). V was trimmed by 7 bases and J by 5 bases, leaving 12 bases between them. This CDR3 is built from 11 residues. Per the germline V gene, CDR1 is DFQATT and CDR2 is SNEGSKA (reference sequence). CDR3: CSETSRDEQYF. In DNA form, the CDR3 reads TGCAGTGAGACTAGTCGGGACGAGCAGTACTTC.

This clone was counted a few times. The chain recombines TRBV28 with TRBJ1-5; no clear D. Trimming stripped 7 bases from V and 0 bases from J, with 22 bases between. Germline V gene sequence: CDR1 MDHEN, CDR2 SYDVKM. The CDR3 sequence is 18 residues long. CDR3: CASTGSVGRRYSNQPQHF. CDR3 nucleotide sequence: TGTGCCAGCACTGGGTCGGTTGGACGGAGGTATAGCAATCAGCCCCAGCATTTT.

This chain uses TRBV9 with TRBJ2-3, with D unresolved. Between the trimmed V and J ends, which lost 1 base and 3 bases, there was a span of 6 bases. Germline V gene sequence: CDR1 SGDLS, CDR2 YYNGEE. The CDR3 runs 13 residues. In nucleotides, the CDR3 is TGTGCCAGCAGCGTAAGCCTAACAGATACGCAGTATTTT. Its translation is CASSVSLTDTQYF.

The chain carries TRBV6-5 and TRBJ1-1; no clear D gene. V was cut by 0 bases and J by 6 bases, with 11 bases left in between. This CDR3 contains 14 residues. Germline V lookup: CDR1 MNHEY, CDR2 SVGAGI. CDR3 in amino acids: CASSYSIGVSEAFF. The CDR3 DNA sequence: TGTGCCAGCAGTTACTCGATAGGAGTTTCTGAAGCTTTCTTT.

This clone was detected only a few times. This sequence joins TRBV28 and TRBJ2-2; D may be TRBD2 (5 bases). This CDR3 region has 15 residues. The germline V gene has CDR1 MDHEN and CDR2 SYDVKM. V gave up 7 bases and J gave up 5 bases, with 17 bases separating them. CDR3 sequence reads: CASTEGGSSTGELFF. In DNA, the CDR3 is TGTGCCAGCACCGAGGGTGGGAGCTCAACCGGGGAGCTGTTTTTT.

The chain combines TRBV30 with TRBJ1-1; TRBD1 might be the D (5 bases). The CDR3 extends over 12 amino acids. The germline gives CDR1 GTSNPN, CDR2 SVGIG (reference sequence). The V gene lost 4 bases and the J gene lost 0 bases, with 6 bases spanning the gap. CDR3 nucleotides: TGTGCCTGGACAGGGTTGAACACTGAAGCTTTCTTT. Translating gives CAWTGLNTEAFF.

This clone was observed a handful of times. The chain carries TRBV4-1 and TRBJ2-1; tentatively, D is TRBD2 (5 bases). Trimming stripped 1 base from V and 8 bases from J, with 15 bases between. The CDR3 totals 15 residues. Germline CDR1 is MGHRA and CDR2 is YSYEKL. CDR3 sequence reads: CASSQGSGGGYEQFF. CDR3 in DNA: TGCGCCAGCAGCCAAGGGTCTGGCGGAGGTTATGAGCAGTTCTTC.

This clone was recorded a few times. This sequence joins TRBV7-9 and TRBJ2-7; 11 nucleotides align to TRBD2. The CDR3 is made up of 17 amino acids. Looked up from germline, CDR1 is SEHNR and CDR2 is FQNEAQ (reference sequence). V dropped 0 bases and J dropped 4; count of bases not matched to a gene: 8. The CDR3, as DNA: TGTGCCAGCAGCTTAGCTCCTACTAGCGGGAGTAGTTACGAGCAGTACTTC. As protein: CASSLAPTSGSSYEQYF.

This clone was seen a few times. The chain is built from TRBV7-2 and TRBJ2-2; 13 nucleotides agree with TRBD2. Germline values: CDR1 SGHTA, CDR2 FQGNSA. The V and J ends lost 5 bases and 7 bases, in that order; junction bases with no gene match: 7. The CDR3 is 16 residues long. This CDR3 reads CASSRGLAGYIGELFF. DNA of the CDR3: TGTGCCAGCAGCCGGGGACTAGCGGGATACATCGGGGAGCTGTTTTTT.

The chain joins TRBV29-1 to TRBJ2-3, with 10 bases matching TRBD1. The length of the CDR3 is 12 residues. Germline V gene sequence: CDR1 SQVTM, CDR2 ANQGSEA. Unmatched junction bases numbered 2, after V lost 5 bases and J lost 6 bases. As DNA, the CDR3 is TGCAGCGTTAGGACAGGGGGTGATACGCAGTATTTT. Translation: CSVRTGGDTQYF.

The CDR3 spells CASSPGRDEQFF. The CDR3 nucleotides read TGTGCCAGCAGCCCCGGGCGGGATGAGCAGTTCTTC. The rearrangement links TRBV11-3 to TRBJ2-1, with D possibly TRBD2 on 5 matching bases. Per the germline V gene, CDR1 is SGHNT and CDR2 is YENEEA. The ends were cut back, 5 bases at V and 8 bases at J, with 10 bases in the middle. This CDR3 has 12 residues.

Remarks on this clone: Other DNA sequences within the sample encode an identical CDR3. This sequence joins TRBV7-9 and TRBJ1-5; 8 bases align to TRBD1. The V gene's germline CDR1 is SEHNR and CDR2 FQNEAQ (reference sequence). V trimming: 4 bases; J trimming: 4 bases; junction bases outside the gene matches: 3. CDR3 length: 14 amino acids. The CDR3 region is CASSSTGDNQPQHF. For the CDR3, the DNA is TGTGCCAGCAGCTCGACAGGGGATAATCAGCCCCAGCATTTT.

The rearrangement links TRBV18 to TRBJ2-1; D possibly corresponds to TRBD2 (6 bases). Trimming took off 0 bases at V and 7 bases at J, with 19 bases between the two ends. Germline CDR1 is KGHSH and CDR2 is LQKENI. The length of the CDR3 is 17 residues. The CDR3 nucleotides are TGTGCCAGCTCACCACCATCCCTAGCGCCTGGTTGGAATGAGCAGTTCTTC. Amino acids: CASSPPSLAPGWNEQFF. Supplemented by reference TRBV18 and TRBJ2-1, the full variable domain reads NAGVMQNPRHLVRRRGQEARLRCSPMKGHSHVYWYRQLPEEGLKFMVYLQKENIIDESGMPKERFSAEFPKEGPSILRIQQVVRGDSAAYFCASSPPSLAPGWNEQFFGPGTRLTVL.

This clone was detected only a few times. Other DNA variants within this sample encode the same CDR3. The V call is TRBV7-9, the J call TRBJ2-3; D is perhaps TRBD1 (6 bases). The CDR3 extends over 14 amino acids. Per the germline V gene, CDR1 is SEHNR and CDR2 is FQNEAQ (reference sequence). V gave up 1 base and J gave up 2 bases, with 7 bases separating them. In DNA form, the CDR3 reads TGTGCCAGCAGCTTAGACAGGGCCACAGATACGCAGTATTTT. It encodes CASSLDRATDTQYF.